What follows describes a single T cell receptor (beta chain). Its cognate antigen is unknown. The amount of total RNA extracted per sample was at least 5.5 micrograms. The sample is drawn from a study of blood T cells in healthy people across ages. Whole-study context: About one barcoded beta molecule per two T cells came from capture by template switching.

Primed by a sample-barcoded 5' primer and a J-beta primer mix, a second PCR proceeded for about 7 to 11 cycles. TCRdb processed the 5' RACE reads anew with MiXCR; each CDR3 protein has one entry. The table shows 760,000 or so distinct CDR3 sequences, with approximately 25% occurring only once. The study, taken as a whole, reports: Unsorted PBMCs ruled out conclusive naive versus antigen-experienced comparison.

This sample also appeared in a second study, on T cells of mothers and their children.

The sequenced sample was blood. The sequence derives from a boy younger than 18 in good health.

The CDR3 DNA reads as TGTGCCAGCAGTTTACCCCAGGGGGGAGGGAAAGAGACCCAGTACTTC. Translating it yields CASSLPQGGGKETQYF. This sequence joins TRBV28 and TRBJ2-5; TRBD1 or TRBD2 may be the D gene (7 bases each). The CDR3 is 16 residues long. V was clipped by 2 bases and J by 3 bases, with 16 bases between them. Germline V lookup: CDR1 MDHEN, CDR2 SYDVKM.